The 17 T cell receptor beta chains given below trace back to one sample, sequenced in a study of shared clonotypes between healthy human individuals. Here immunoSEQ multiplex PCR was the method, and the copy in TCRdb shows in-frame clones only, minus some. The table lists fewer than 1.8 million clones, around 98.5% of them singletons. The source material was naive CD4+ T cells sorted from blood. Subset here: CD45RA+ positively selected. These receptors were taken from a man aged 25 to 45 in good health.

V is TRBV18 and J is TRBJ1-1; weak D call: TRBD1 (5 bases). Germline CDR1 and CDR2: KGHSH and LQKENI. The germline V and J ends were trimmed by 3 bases and 3 bases, with 14 bases remaining between them. This CDR3 comprises 15 residues. CDR3 sequence (DNA): TGTGCCAGCTCACCCCAGGAGGGGATCTACACTGAAGCTTTCTTT. It codes for CASSPQEGIYTEAFF.

The chain employs TRBV25-1 and TRBJ1-1; the D is unclear. Germline assignment: CDR1 MGHDK and CDR2 SYGVNS. The CDR3 sequence is 13 residues long. V lost 2 bases and J lost 0, with 4 bases in between. CDR3 in DNA: TGTGCCAGCAGTGAAGGAGTGAACACTGAAGCTTTCTTT. The encoded protein is CASSEGVNTEAFF.

V usage is TRBV27 and J usage is TRBJ1-5, with 9 nucleotides matching TRBD1. V gave up 6 bases and J gave up 6 bases; unmatched junction bases: 6. The CDR3 is made up of 14 amino acids. Germline V CDR1 and CDR2: MNHEY, SMNVEV (reference sequence). CDR3 nucleotide sequence: TGTGCCAGCAGCTACCGACAGGGGGGTCAGCCCCAGCATTTT. It codes for CASSYRQGGQPQHF.

The chain has TRBV28 and TRBJ2-3; no reliable D call. This CDR3 is 15 amino acids long. V lost 2 bases and J lost 3, with 12 bases in between. Germline V gene data show CDR1 as MDHEN and CDR2 as SYDVKM. CDR3 sequence reads: CASSLVRAGTDTQYF. The CDR3 nucleotides read TGTGCCAGCAGTTTAGTACGGGCAGGAACAGATACGCAGTATTTT.

The genes are TRBV4-1 and TRBJ2-7, with 9 bases aligning to TRBD2. The ends lost 4 bases at V and 4 bases at J; junction bases unmatched: 8. Germline values: CDR1 MGHRA, CDR2 YSYEKL. This CDR3 region has 15 residues. Written as DNA, the CDR3 is TGCGCCAGCAGCCGCAAGCGGGAGGATTATTACGAGCAGTACTTC. As protein: CASSRKREDYYEQYF.

This chain's CDR3 is CATSRGGTGILSNQPQHF. The CDR3 bases are TGTGCCACCAGCAGAGGGGGCACAGGGATTCTGAGCAATCAGCCCCAGCATTTT. The chain joins TRBV15 to TRBJ1-5; the D gene is possibly TRBD1 (6 bases). The CDR3 consists of 18 residues. Between the trimmed V and J ends, which lost 1 base and 1 base, there was a span of 17 bases. Germline V gene lookup returns CDR1 LNHNV and CDR2 YYDKDF (reference sequence).

The chain recombines TRBV7-9 with TRBJ2-1; D assignment may be TRBD1 or TRBD2 (6 bases each). Trimming cost V 4 bases and J 2 bases, with 18 bases left between them. Per the germline V gene, CDR1 is SEHNR and CDR2 is FQNEAQ (reference sequence). The CDR3 spans 17 residues. The CDR3 protein is CASSSQGRDLPYNEQFF. The CDR3 bases are TGTGCCAGCAGCTCGCAGGGGCGGGACTTACCCTACAATGAGCAGTTCTTC.

V and J are TRBV7-2 and TRBJ2-7; D is ambiguous. The V gene lost 3 bases and the J gene lost 3 bases, with 6 bases spanning the gap. The germline CDR1 and CDR2 sequences are SGHTA and FQGNSA. The CDR3 totals 12 residues. The CDR3 region is CASSLPFYEQYF. The CDR3 DNA reads as TGTGCCAGCAGCTTGCCCTTCTACGAGCAGTACTTC.

The V and J genes are TRBV28 and TRBJ2-7; 7 bases are shared with TRBD1. Germline trimming cut 5 bases from V and 1 base from J; bases unmatched to any gene: 5. CDR1 and CDR2 (germline): MDHEN, SYDVKM. This CDR3 has 14 residues. Here the CDR3 DNA reads TGTGCCAGCAGTGTCTACAGGGGTTCCTACGAGCAGTACTTC. As protein: CASSVYRGSYEQYF. The full variable domain, completed using reference TRBV28 and TRBJ2-7, is DVKVTQSSRYLVKRTGEKVFLECVQDMDHENMFWYRQDPGLGLRLIYFSYDVKMKEKGDIPEGYSVSREKKERFSLILESASTNQTSMYLCASSVYRGSYEQYFGPGTRLTVT.

The chain is built from TRBV4-1 and TRBJ2-5; D is uncertain. The length of the CDR3 is 13 residues. The germline V gene encodes CDR1 MGHRA and CDR2 YSYEKL. V dropped 0 bases and J dropped 7 bases, with 9 bases sitting between them. This chain's CDR3 is CASSQDLALTQYF. In nucleotides, the CDR3 is TGCGCCAGCAGCCAAGATCTTGCCTTGACCCAGTACTTC.

The V gene is TRBV4-2, the J gene TRBJ2-7; 8 positions match TRBD2. The CDR3 sequence is 16 residues long. The germline V gene encodes CDR1 LGHNA and CDR2 YNFKEQ. V dropped 0 bases and J dropped 4; count of bases not matched to a gene: 8. CDR3 residues: CASSQDYRAGAYEQYF. The CDR3 region has the DNA TGTGCCAGCAGCCAAGATTATCGAGCGGGGGCATACGAGCAGTACTTC.

This chain joins TRBV15 and TRBJ2-1; TRBD1 aligns across 10 bases. In germline, CDR1 is LNHNV, CDR2 YYDKDF (reference sequence). V lost 2 bases, J lost 7 bases, and 5 bases stayed unmatched. The CDR3 loop spans 15 amino acids. The CDR3 loop is CATSRSGTGVNEQFF. For the CDR3, the DNA is TGTGCCACCAGCAGATCCGGGACAGGGGTTAATGAGCAGTTCTTC.

This chain uses TRBV13 with TRBJ2-2; D gene ambiguous. The CDR3 sequence is 15 residues long. The V gene lost 4 bases and the J gene lost 4 bases, with 13 bases spanning the gap. Germline V gene sequence: CDR1 PRHDT, CDR2 FYEKMQ (reference sequence). The CDR3 DNA follows: TGTGCCAGCAGCTCCAGACTTTTTCTCACCGGGGAGCTGTTTTTT. Encoded protein: CASSSRLFLTGELFF.

The chain combines TRBV13 with TRBJ2-1; D remains unclear. V was cut by 5 bases and J by 0 bases, with 14 bases left in between. The germline gives CDR1 PRHDT, CDR2 FYEKMQ (reference sequence). This CDR3 is built from 16 residues. CDR3 loop: CASSQSNDPSYNEQFF. CDR3 coding DNA: TGTGCCAGCAGCCAGAGCAATGACCCCTCCTACAATGAGCAGTTCTTC.

The chain recombines TRBV7-9 with TRBJ2-7; maybe TRBD2 (6 bases). V dropped 5 bases and J dropped 0 bases, with 11 bases sitting between them. The CDR3 has 14 amino acids. Germline V CDR1 and CDR2: SEHNR, FQNEAQ (reference sequence). CDR3 amino acids: CASSPGVPSYEQYF. In DNA, the CDR3 is TGTGCCAGCAGCCCGGGGGTGCCCTCCTACGAGCAGTACTTC.

This chain links TRBV18 with TRBJ2-5; possibly TRBD1 for D (5 bases). The CDR3 length is 13 residues. Germline-derived CDR1 and CDR2 are KGHSH and LQKENI. V was clipped by 6 bases and J by 2 bases, with 10 bases between them. CDR3 coding DNA: TGTGCCAGCTCTAGACAGAGTCAAGAGACCCAGTACTTC. Translated, it gives CASSRQSQETQYF.

As concerns this clone: In the same sample, other DNA sequences code for this CDR3. The chain carries TRBV6-6 and TRBJ1-3; D is ambiguous. This CDR3 comprises 15 residues. V lost 2 bases, J lost 0 bases, and 8 bases lay in between. Germline V gene sequence: CDR1 MNHNY, CDR2 SVGAGI (reference sequence). The CDR3 region is CASSYGGSSGNTIYF. The CDR3 region has the DNA TGTGCCAGCAGTTACGGCGGGAGCTCTGGAAACACCATATATTTT.